This T cell receptor (beta chain) is from a study of T-cell reconstitution after alpha-beta-depleted transplantation in children. As it was prepared, the TCRbeta library received unique molecular identifiers. TCRdb ran MiXCR on the PCR reads and lists one entry per CDR3 protein. The sample yields some 400,000 distinct CDR3 sequences, 20% seen once. V was trimmed by 5 bases and J by 15 bases, leaving 20 bases between them. Per the germline V gene, CDR1 is MNHEY and CDR2 is SMNVEV (reference sequence). The CDR3 length is 14 residues. This clonotype showed up just a few times. Here the sequenced sample was PBMCs from the stem cell graft donor, taken from the stem cell graft. This chain links TRBV27 with TRBJ1-6; D possibly corresponds to TRBD1 (5 bases). This TCR was sampled from a human donor who donated a stem cell graft to a child with acute myeloid leukemia. CDR3 nucleotides: TGTGCCAGCAGTCGCTCGGGACTGCCGATTTACCTCCACTTT. Its translation: CASSRSGLPIYLHF.